The source of this T cell receptor (beta chain) is a study of T cell responses to AZD1222 COVID-19 vaccine. Data came from immunoSEQ multiplex PCR; TCRdb stores just in-frame clones and leaves some out. The sample records approximately 200,000 clones, about nine tenths being singletons. Regarding the study as a whole: Clonal diversity was possibly underestimated, and white British individuals and females predominated among donors. Two AZD1222 administrations were followed by greater Spike-specific TCR breadth and depth. Repertoires were obtained only post-peak T cell response.

V was cut by 3 bases and J by 3 bases, with 9 bases left in between. This CDR3 has 13 amino acids. A note on this clone: Its antigen remains unknown.

The chain has TRBV12-3 or TRBV12-4 and TRBJ2-7; D remains unclear. The receptor's source is an adult who received the AZD1222 COVID-19 vaccine. The material was peripheral blood, obtained 28 days after the second AZD1222 dose. CDR3 nucleotides: TGTGCCAGCAGTTTTGGCAGTAGCTACGAGCAGTACTTC. This sequence encodes CASSFGSSYEQYF.